This TCR beta chain was captured in a study of graft-versus-host responses after intestinal transplantation. Points from the study as a whole: Where graft-donor T cell macrochimerism was present, patients had high graft-versus-host to host-versus-graft clonal ratios in allografts.

Grafts had their tissue processed, releasing intraepithelial and lamina propria lymphocytes. The assay was immunoSEQ multiplex PCR, and TCRdb's table has in-frame clones only and misses some. Among more than 2,000 clones listed, about 78% were seen once. V lost 4 bases to trimming and J lost 3 bases, with 11 bases between them. Germline assignment: CDR1 SGDLS and CDR2 YYNGEE. This CDR3 comprises 13 residues. Comments on this clone: Its cognate antigen is unknown.

V usage is TRBV9 and J usage is TRBJ2-7; possibly TRBD1 for D (6 bases). This clonotype originated in a human patient who received an intestinal transplant, so some T cells may come from the graft donor. Here the sequenced sample was ileum tissue, taken 18 days after transplant. The CDR3 region has the DNA TGTGCCAGCAGCTCAGCAGGGGTCTACGAGCAGTACTTC. Residues: CASSSAGVYEQYF.